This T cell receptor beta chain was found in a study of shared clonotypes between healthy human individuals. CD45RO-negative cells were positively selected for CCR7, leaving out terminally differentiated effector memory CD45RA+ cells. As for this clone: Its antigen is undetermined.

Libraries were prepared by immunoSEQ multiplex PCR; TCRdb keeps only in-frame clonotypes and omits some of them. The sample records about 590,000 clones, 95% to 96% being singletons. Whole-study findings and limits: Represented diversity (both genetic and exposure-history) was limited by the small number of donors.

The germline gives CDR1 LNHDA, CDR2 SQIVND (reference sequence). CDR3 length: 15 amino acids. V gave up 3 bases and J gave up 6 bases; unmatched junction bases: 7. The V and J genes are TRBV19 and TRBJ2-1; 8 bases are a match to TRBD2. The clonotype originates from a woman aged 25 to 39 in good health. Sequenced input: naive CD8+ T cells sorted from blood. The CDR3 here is CASSIGRASSNEQFF. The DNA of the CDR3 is TGTGCCAGTAGTATCGGGAGGGCCTCATCCAATGAGCAGTTCTTC.